This record concerns one T cell receptor beta chain sequence. These data come from a study of blood T cell repertoires in COVID-19. Study-wide context: COVID-19 samples, acute and convalescent, were from the United States, Italy and Spain.

In germline, CDR1 is ENHRY, CDR2 SYGVKD. This CDR3 contains 16 residues. Trimming shortened V by 4 bases and J by 0 bases, and 15 bases separated the two germline ends. Sequencing used immunoSEQ multiplex PCR; TCRdb keeps in-frame clones, though not all of them. The sample yields around 330,000 clones, roughly 90% seen once. Participants had their cohort set by participant-reported clinical history. What the recovered Cohort 3 donors had was two negative PCRs, clearance, or symptom resolution. This receptor was taken from a woman between 18 and 29 years old who had recovered from COVID-19. Input material: PBMCs or T cells enriched from blood (not recorded which). This sequence joins TRBV10-3 and TRBJ1-1; weak D call: TRBD1 (5 bases). Here the CDR3 DNA reads TGTGCCATCAGTGTGGGCCGGGGGGACTTGAACACTGAAGCTTTCTTT. It is translated as CAISVGRGDLNTEAFF.